This TCR beta chain was sequenced during a study of blood T cell repertoires in COVID-19. Study-wide context: Samples came from the United States, Italy and Spain, spanning acute and convalescent COVID-19.

The CDR3 has 15 residues. Germline-derived CDR1 and CDR2 are LNHDA and SQIVND (reference sequence). Trimming cost V 6 bases and J 3 bases, with 15 bases left between them. Source study methods: Amplifying reference gene primers gave estimates of nucleated cell counts. The assay was immunoSEQ multiplex PCR, and TCRdb's table has in-frame clones only and misses some. The D gene and trimming were derived from the DNA, and the V and J assignments and clone size from that table. Among roughly 250,000 clones listed, 85% were seen once. Sequenced input: peripheral blood. This receptor was identified in a man between 35 and 55 years old with acute or convalescent COVID-19. The rearrangement links TRBV19 to TRBJ1-5; D is unresolved. The CDR3 sequence is CASSLHFADNQPQHF. The CDR3 coding sequence is TGTGCCAGTAGCCTACATTTTGCGGACAATCAGCCCCAGCATTTT.